What follows describes a single T cell receptor (beta chain). Antigen specificity is unknown. Sequencing was performed with immunoSEQ multiplex PCR; in TCRdb, only in-frame clones are kept and a portion is missing. The table has some 29,000 clones, roughly three quarters seen once. The CDR3 sequence is 15 residues long. The V gene's germline CDR1 is SGHVS and CDR2 FNYEAQ. After removal of 5 bases from V and 0 bases from J, the junction contained 4 bases not matched to a gene. These data are taken from a study of cytotoxic CD8 clonotypes in ibrutinib-treated CLL. In the study overall: The group held 11 relapsed/refractory and 15 treatment-naive patients, with some 17 IGHV unmutated.

Study outcomes and limitations: Age-matched healthy donor levels were exceeded by baseline clonality, which tracked circulating CD8+ T-cell counts. Clonality went up at the time of ibrutinib response, stayed stable in sustained remission, and later dropped back toward its baseline level at progression.

Investigators sourced around 2 micrograms of genomic DNA from cryopreserved PBMCs for TCR beta libraries. This chain joins TRBV7-6 and TRBJ1-5, with 7 positions matching TRBD1. This clonotype originated in a human donor with chronic lymphocytic leukemia. The input for sequencing was PBMCs, taken after 36 months of ibrutinib treatment. This chain's CDR3 is CASSPGQDSNQPQHF. Here the CDR3 DNA reads TGTGCCAGCAGCCCCGGACAGGATAGCAATCAGCCCCAGCATTTT.